This record looks at one T cell receptor beta chain sequence and its context. In the study's own analysis: Estimation of nucleated cell counts relied on the amplification of reference gene primers. TCRdb's table, derived via immunoSEQ multiplex PCR, lists solely in-frame clones and lacks some. The DNA was the basis for D and trimming; V, J and clone size are from that table. The sample contains over 100,000 clones, over 75% of which appear only once. The data belong to a study of blood T cell repertoires in COVID-19. The CDR3 runs 15 residues. The V gene lost 1 base and the J gene lost 6 bases, with 15 bases spanning the gap. From germline, CDR1 is SGHDT and CDR2 YYEEEE.

Material: peripheral blood. The TCR sequence derives from a man in his sixties with active or convalescent COVID-19. This chain joins TRBV5-6 and TRBJ2-3, with no clear D. The CDR3 protein is CASSLLVTSRDTQYF. CDR3 bases: TGTGCCAGCAGCTTGTTGGTAACTTCCCGGGATACGCAGTATTTT.